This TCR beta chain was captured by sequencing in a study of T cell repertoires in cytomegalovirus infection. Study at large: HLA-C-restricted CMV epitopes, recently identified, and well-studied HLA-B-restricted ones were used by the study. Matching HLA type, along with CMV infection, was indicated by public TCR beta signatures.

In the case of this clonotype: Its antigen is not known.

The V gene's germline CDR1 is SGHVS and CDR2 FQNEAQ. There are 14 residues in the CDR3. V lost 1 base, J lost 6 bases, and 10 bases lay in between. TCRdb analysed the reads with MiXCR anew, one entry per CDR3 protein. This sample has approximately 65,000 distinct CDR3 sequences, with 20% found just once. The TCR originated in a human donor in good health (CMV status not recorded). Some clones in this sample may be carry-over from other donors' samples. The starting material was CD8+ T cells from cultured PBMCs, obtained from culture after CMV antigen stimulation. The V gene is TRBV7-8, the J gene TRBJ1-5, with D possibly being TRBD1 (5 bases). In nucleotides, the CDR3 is TGTGCCAGCAGCTTAGGGTACCAGGGTCAGCCCCAGCATTTT. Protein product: CASSLGYQGQPQHF.